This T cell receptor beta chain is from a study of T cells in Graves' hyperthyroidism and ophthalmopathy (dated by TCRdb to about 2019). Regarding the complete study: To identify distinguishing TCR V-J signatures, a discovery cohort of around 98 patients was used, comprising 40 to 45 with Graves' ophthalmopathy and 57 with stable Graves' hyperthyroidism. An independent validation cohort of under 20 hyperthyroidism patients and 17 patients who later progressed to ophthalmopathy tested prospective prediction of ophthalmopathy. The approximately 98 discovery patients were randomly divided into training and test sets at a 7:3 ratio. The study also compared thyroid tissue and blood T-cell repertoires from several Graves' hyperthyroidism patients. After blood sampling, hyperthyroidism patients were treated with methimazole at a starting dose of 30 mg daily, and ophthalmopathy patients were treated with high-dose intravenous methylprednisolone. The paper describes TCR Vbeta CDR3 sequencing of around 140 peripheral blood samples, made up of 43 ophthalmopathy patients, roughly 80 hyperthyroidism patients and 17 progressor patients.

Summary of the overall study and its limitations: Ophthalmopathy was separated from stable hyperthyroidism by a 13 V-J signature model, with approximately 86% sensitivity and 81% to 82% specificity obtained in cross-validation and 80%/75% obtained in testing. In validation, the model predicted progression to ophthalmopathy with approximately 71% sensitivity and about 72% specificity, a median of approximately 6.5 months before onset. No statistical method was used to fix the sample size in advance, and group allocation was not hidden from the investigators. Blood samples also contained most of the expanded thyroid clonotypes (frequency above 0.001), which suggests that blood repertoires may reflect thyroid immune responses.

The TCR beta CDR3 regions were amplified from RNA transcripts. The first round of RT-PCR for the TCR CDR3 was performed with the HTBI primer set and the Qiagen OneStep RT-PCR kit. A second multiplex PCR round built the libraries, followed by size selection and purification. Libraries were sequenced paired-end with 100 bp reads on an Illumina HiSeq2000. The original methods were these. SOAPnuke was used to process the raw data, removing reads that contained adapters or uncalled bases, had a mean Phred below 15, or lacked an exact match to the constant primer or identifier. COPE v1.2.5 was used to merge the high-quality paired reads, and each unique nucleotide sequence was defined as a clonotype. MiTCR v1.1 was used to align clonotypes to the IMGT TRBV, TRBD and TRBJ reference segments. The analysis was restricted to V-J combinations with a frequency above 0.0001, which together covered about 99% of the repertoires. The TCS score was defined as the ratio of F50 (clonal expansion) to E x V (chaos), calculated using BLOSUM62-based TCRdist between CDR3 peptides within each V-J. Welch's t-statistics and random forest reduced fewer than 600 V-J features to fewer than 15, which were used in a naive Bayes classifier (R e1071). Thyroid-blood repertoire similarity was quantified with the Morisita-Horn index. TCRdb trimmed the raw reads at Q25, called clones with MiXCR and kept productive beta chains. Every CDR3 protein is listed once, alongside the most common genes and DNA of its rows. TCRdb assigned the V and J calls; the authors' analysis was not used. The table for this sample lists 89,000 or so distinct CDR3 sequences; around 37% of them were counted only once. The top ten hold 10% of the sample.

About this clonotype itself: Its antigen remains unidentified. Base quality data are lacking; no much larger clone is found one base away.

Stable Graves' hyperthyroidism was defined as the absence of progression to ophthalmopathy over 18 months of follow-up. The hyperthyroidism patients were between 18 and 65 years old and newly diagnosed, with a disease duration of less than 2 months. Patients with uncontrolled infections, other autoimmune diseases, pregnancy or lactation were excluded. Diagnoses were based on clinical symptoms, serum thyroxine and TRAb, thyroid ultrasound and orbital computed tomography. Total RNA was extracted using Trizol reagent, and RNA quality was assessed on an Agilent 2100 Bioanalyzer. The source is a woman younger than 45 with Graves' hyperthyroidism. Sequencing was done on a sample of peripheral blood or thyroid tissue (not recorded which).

The nucleotide sequence reads TGTGCCACCAGCAGCCAAGATGACAGGGCGCGCCAGCCCCAGCATTTT. This sequence encodes CATSSQDDRARQPQHF. The sequence is built from TRBV15 and TRBJ1-5, with 7 central nucleotides matching TRBD1. Trimming accounts for 3 bases at V and 7 bases at J, while the number of junction bases matched to no gene is 12. From the germline V gene (reference sequence), CDR1 is LNHNV and CDR2 is YYDKDF. Inclusive of the bounding cysteine and phenylalanine, the CDR3 is 16 residues long. Of all the DNA, just the CDR3 is kept, 48 bases in frame from base 1.